This T cell receptor beta chain derives from a study of shared clonotypes between healthy human individuals. This CDR3 spans 15 amino acids. V gave up 4 bases and J gave up 0 bases, with 12 bases separating them. The germline CDR1 and CDR2 sequences are LGHNA and YSLEER. Sequenced by immunoSEQ multiplex PCR; TCRdb stores in-frame clones only, minus some. Here the sample spans about 490,000 clones, 79% being singletons. V gene TRBV4-3 combines with J gene TRBJ1-1; possibly TRBD1 for D (5 bases). The sequencing sample was made of PBMCs. The receptor's source is a woman aged 40 to 55 in good health. Some clones in this sample may be carry-over from other donors' samples. The CDR3 is CASSPRGGVNTEAFF. In DNA form, the CDR3 reads TGCGCCAGCAGCCCCCGGGGAGGGGTGAACACTGAAGCTTTCTTT.